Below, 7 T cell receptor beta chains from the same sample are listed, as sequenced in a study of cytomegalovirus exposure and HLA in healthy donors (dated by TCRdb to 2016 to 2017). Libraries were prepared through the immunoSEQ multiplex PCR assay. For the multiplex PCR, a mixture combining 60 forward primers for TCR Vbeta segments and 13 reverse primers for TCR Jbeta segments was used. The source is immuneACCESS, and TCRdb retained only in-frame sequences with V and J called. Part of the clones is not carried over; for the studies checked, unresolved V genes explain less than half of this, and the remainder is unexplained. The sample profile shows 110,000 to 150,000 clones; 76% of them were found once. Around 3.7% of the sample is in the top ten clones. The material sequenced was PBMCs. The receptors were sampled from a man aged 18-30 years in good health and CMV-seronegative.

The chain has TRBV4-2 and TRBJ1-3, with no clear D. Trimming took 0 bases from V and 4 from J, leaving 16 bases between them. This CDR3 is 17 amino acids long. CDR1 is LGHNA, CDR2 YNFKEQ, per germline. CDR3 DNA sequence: TGTGCCAGCAGCCAAGATCCGGGAGTCCGTCCCGGAAACACCATATATTTT. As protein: CASSQDPGVRPGNTIYF.

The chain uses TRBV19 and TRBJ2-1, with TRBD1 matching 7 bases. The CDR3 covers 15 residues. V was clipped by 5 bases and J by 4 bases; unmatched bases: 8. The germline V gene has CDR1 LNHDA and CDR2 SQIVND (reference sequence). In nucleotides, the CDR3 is TGTGCCAGTAGTGCCCTGACAGGGCCATACAATGAGCAGTTCTTC. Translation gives CASSALTGPYNEQFF.

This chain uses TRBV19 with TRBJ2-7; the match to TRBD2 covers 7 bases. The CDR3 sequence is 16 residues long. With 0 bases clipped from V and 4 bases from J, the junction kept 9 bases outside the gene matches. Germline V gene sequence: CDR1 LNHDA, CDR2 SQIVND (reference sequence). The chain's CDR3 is CASSIDPAGVVYEQYF. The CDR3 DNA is TGTGCCAGTAGTATAGATCCGGCGGGGGTGGTATACGAGCAGTACTTC. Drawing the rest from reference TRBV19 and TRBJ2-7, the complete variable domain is DGGITQSPKYLFRKEGQNVTLSCEQNLNHDAMYWYRQDPGQGLRLIYYSQIVNDFQKGDIAEGYSVSREKKESFPLTVTSAQKNPTAFYLCASSIDPAGVVYEQYFGPGTRLTVT.

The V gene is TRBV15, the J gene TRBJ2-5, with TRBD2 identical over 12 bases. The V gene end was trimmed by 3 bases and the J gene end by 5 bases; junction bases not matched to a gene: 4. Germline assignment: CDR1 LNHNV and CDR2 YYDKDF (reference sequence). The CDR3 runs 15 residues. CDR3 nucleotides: TGTGCCACCAGCAGCCGACTAGCGGGAGATGAGACCCAGTACTTC. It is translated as CATSSRLAGDETQYF.

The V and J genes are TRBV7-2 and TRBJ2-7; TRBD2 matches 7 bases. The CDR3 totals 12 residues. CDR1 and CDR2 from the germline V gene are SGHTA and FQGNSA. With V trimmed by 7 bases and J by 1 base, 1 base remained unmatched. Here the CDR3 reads CASTRGSYEQYF. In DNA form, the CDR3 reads TGTGCCAGCACGCGGGGGTCCTACGAGCAGTACTTC.

The CDR3 sequence is CASSAGTGLLYEQYF. The DNA for the CDR3 is TGTGCCAGCAGTGCCGGGACAGGACTTCTCTACGAGCAGTACTTC. The genes are TRBV6-1 and TRBJ2-7; 8 nucleotides agree with TRBD1. This CDR3 has 15 amino acids. Germline trimming cut 4 bases from V and 3 bases from J; bases unmatched to any gene: 8. Looked up from germline, CDR1 is MNHNS and CDR2 is SASEGT.

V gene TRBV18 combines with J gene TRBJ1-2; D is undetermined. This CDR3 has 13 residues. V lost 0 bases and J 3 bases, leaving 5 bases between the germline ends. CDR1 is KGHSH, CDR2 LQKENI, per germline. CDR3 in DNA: TGTGCCAGCTCACCACCCACAGACTATGGCTACACCTTC. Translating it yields CASSPPTDYGYTF.